The 29 T cell receptor beta chains given below trace back to one sample, sequenced in a study of human T cells and chemical hapten exposure. TCRdb re-called the RACE reads with MiXCR, one entry per CDR3 protein. This sample has roughly 100,000 distinct CDR3 sequences, with 30% to 35% found just once. Time point described: patch test 3, about 24 weeks after DPC sensitization. Treatment defined: therapeutic diphenylcyclopropenone sensitization with weekly scalp DPC. The input for sequencing was whole blood, taken in connection with sensitization to the hapten diphenylcyclopropenone (DPC). These receptors all stem from a man aged 40-50 years with alopecia areata. Some clones in this sample may be carry-over from other donors' samples.

There are a few counts of this clonotype. V usage is TRBV29-1 and J usage is TRBJ2-5; 14 nucleotides line up with TRBD2. V was pared by 1 base and J by 3 bases, with 4 bases of the junction left unmatched. CDR1 is SQVTM, CDR2 ANQGSEA, per germline. This CDR3 is 16 amino acids long. DNA of the CDR3: TGCAGCGTTGAAGGGGGGACTAGCGGGAGCGAAGAGACCCAGTACTTC. Its protein product is CSVEGGTSGSEETQYF.

The genes are TRBV12-3 or TRBV12-4 and TRBJ1-5, with 7 bases aligning to TRBD1. The V and J ends lost 4 bases and 4 bases, in that order; junction bases with no gene match: 4. This CDR3 has 14 amino acids. CDR3: CASSSGTDNQPQHF. In DNA form, the CDR3 reads TGTGCCAGCAGTTCCGGGACAGATAATCAGCCCCAGCATTTT.

V gene TRBV28 combines with J gene TRBJ1-5; 9 nucleotides match TRBD1. The CDR3 contains 18 residues. With V trimmed by 3 bases and J by 0 bases, 9 bases remained unmatched. CDR1 and CDR2 (germline): MDHEN, SYDVKM. CDR3 nucleotide sequence: TGTGCCAGCAGTTTTTTGACAGGGGGAGAGTCTAGCAATCAGCCCCAGCATTTT. Its protein is CASSFLTGGESSNQPQHF. The entire variable domain, with the rest obtained from reference TRBV28 and TRBJ1-5, is as follows: DVKVTQSSRYLVKRTGEKVFLECVQDMDHENMFWYRQDPGLGLRLIYFSYDVKMKEKGDIPEGYSVSREKKERFSLILESASTNQTSMYLCASSFLTGGESSNQPQHFGDGTRLSIL.

This chain uses TRBV28 with TRBJ1-6; D is undetermined. Per the germline V gene, CDR1 is MDHEN and CDR2 is SYDVKM. The CDR3 sequence is 14 residues long. Between the trimmed V and J ends, which lost 10 bases and 8 bases, there was a span of 18 bases. CDR3 sequence: CATLPPGVYSPLHF. The CDR3 DNA reads TGTGCCACCTTACCGCCCGGGGTATATTCACCCCTCCACTTT.

This clonotype was observed a few times. The chain uses TRBV10-3 and TRBJ2-2, with D perhaps being TRBD1 or TRBD2 (5 bases each). V was pared by 4 bases and J by 4 bases, with 13 bases between. The CDR3 length is 15 residues. Germline loops: CDR1 ENHRY, CDR2 SYGVKD. The CDR3 DNA reads as TGTGCCATCAGTGTGAACAGGAGGCGCACCGGGGAGCTGTTTTTT. Encoded protein: CAISVNRRRTGELFF.

This clonotype was counted a few times. The chain combines TRBV6-5 with TRBJ2-7; 7 bases are shared with TRBD1. The V and J ends lost 6 bases and 2 bases, in that order; junction bases with no gene match: 10. The CDR3 loop spans 15 amino acids. Germline lookup yields CDR1 MNHEY and CDR2 SVGAGI. The CDR3 region is CASSQGQTTPYEQYV. DNA of the CDR3: TGTGCCAGCAGCCAGGGACAGACTACCCCCTACGAGCAGTACGTC.

This rearrangement joins TRBV28 to TRBJ1-1; D not certain. Germline V gene lookup returns CDR1 MDHEN and CDR2 SYDVKM. Trimming cost V 1 base and J 1 base, with 7 bases left between them. CDR3 length: 14 amino acids. The CDR3 bases are TGTGCCAGCAGTTTATACACCCCGAACACTGAAGCTTTCTTT. This gives the protein CASSLYTPNTEAFF.

The genes are TRBV10-3 and TRBJ2-2; tentatively, D is TRBD2 (5 bases). Germline values: CDR1 ENHRY, CDR2 SYGVKD. CDR3 length: 14 residues. V was cut by 6 bases and J by 4 bases, with 12 bases left in between. In DNA form, the CDR3 reads TGTGCCATCAGGGACTGGTCGACCACCGGGGAGCTGTTTTTT. It translates to CAIRDWSTTGELFF.

This chain uses TRBV5-4 with TRBJ1-1, with D possibly matching TRBD1 (6 bases). CDR1 and CDR2 from the germline V gene are SGHNT and YYREEE (reference sequence). The CDR3 runs 13 residues. V was shortened by 0 bases and J by 11 bases, with 14 bases between the two germline ends. This CDR3 is CASSLETDSVAFF. The CDR3 DNA reads as TGTGCCAGCAGCTTGGAAACGGACAGTGTGGCTTTCTTT.

The CDR3 here is CASSQGDSWVDEQFF. CDR3 bases: TGCGCCAGCAGCCAAGGTGACTCCTGGGTTGATGAGCAGTTCTTC. This chain links TRBV4-3 with TRBJ2-1, with D hard to call. Germline CDR1 and CDR2: LGHNA and YSLEER. V lost 1 base, J lost 8 bases, and 15 bases lay in between. The CDR3 is 15 residues long.

This clonotype was observed a few times. The chain carries TRBV29-1 and TRBJ2-5; 7 bases fit TRBD1. The CDR3 has 13 amino acids. Germline CDR1 SQVTM, CDR2 ANQGSEA. CDR3 region: CSSNRGHQETQYF. DNA for the CDR3: TGCAGTTCAAACAGGGGACACCAAGAGACCCAGTACTTC.

This clonotype was observed at least ten times. The V gene is TRBV29-1, the J gene TRBJ2-3, with D possibly TRBD2 on 5 matching bases. The CDR3 contains 12 residues. Per the germline V gene, CDR1 is SQVTM and CDR2 is ANQGSEA. V was clipped by 4 bases and J by 1 base, with 6 bases between them. The CDR3 loop reads CSVVEGTDTQYF. CDR3 DNA sequence: TGCAGCGTTGTGGAGGGCACAGATACGCAGTATTTT.

This clonotype was counted between two and nine times. The V gene is TRBV12-3 or TRBV12-4, the J gene TRBJ2-1; D may correspond to TRBD1 or TRBD2 (5 bases each). The V end lost 3 bases, the J end lost 4 bases, and 13 bases lay between the germline ends. This CDR3 has 15 amino acids. The chain's CDR3 is CASSFGTGMYNEQFF. The CDR3 nucleotides read TGTGCCAGCAGTTTTGGGACGGGAATGTACAATGAGCAGTTCTTC.

V is TRBV29-1 and J is TRBJ2-1; TRBD2 matches 11 bases. The germline gives CDR1 SQVTM, CDR2 ANQGSEA. The CDR3 loop spans 15 amino acids. With V trimmed by 3 bases and J by 7 bases, 8 bases remained unmatched. The DNA for the CDR3 is TGCAGCGTTGAGGTTTGGGCTAGCGGGAGGAATGAGCAGTTCTTC. It yields the protein CSVEVWASGRNEQFF.

This clonotype appeared a few times. The rearrangement joins TRBV25-1 to TRBJ2-5; either TRBD1 or TRBD2 may supply D (5 bases each). Trimming shortened V by 5 bases and J by 5 bases, and 15 bases separated the two germline ends. From germline, CDR1 is MGHDK and CDR2 SYGVNS. The CDR3 contains 14 residues. CDR3 sequence: CASSPPGPPETQYF. The CDR3 DNA follows: TGTGCCAGCAGTCCGCCGGGACCCCCCGAGACCCAGTACTTC.

V usage is TRBV10-3 and J usage is TRBJ2-3; 7 nucleotides align to TRBD1. The CDR3 sequence is 16 residues long. The V gene end was trimmed by 4 bases and the J gene end by 0 bases; junction bases not matched to a gene: 7. Germline CDR1 and CDR2: ENHRY and SYGVKD. CDR3 in DNA: TGTGCCATCAGTGGCGGACAGGTGCTAAGCACAGATACGCAGTATTTT. This sequence encodes CAISGGQVLSTDTQYF.

This clonotype has only a few counts. J is TRBJ2-1 and V is TRBV28; 9 bases match TRBD2. The CDR3 extends over 16 amino acids. V lost 5 bases to trimming and J lost 5 bases; unmatched junction nucleotides: 10. Germline V gene sequence: CDR1 MDHEN, CDR2 SYDVKM. The CDR3 nucleotides are TGTGCCAGCAGTGTTTTAGCGGGAGACGTAGACAATGAGCAGTTCTTC. Translated: CASSVLAGDVDNEQFF.

This clonotype was counted only a few times. The rearrangement links TRBV6-5 to TRBJ2-1; 10 bases are shared with TRBD2. The CDR3 length is 15 residues. CDR1 MNHEY and CDR2 SVGAGI come from the germline V gene. Trimming removed 2 bases from V and 6 bases from J; junction bases left unmatched: 4. This CDR3 reads CASSYPGLALNEQFF. In nucleotides, the CDR3 is TGTGCCAGCAGTTACCCGGGACTAGCGCTCAATGAGCAGTTCTTC.

The chain employs TRBV7-9 and TRBJ1-1; a possible D gene is TRBD1 (5 bases). V was trimmed by 3 bases and J by 3 bases, leaving 14 bases between them. This CDR3 region has 15 residues. CDR1 and CDR2 from the germline V gene are SEHNR and FQNEAQ (reference sequence). The DNA of the CDR3 is TGTGCCAGCAGCTTGGGTGCTGGGGCTGACACTGAAGCTTTCTTT. Protein sequence: CASSLGAGADTEAFF.

This chain uses TRBV6-6 with TRBJ2-1; TRBD2 matches 10 bases. Germline assignment: CDR1 MNHNY and CDR2 SVGAGI (reference sequence). V was pared by 2 bases and J by 5 bases, with 6 bases of the junction left unmatched. The CDR3 contains 16 residues. This chain's CDR3 is CASSYPLAGDNNEQFF. The CDR3 nucleotides are TGTGCCAGCAGTTACCCCCTAGCGGGAGATAACAATGAGCAGTTCTTC.

The rearrangement joins TRBV11-1 to TRBJ2-6, with 9 positions matching TRBD1. There are 18 residues in the CDR3. Germline lookup yields CDR1 SGHAT and CDR2 FQDESV (reference sequence). V was pared by 2 bases and J by 3 bases, with 8 bases of the junction left unmatched. Here the CDR3 reads CASSLPQGAVGGANVLTF. As DNA, the CDR3 is TGTGCCAGCAGCTTACCACAGGGGGCAGTTGGTGGGGCCAACGTCCTGACTTTC.

This clonotype was seen a few times. The chain has TRBV7-2 and TRBJ2-3; TRBD2 agrees at 9 bases. Germline CDR1 and CDR2: SGHTA and FQGNSA. V shed 5 bases, J shed 4 bases, and the junction held 10 bases outside the gene matches. The CDR3 contains 16 residues. The CDR3 reads CASSRPGLAISDTQYF. Here the CDR3 DNA reads TGTGCCAGCAGCCGTCCGGGACTAGCCATATCAGATACGCAGTATTTT.

V is TRBV5-1 and J is TRBJ2-3; TRBD1 might be the D (5 bases). Germline-derived CDR1 and CDR2 are SGHRS and YFSETQ. The CDR3 totals 13 residues. Trimming shortened V by 0 bases and J by 5 bases, and 7 bases separated the two germline ends. DNA for the CDR3: TGCGCCAGCAGCTTGGACCAGGGAGATACGCAGTATTTT. Translating gives CASSLDQGDTQYF.

The chain uses TRBV5-6 and TRBJ2-3; no definite D call. Germline V gives CDR1 SGHDT, CDR2 YYEEEE. CDR3 length: 15 amino acids. V was clipped by 3 bases and J by 1 base, with 12 bases between them. This CDR3 reads CASSYDTPGTDTQYF. Here the CDR3 DNA reads TGTGCCAGCAGCTACGATACCCCAGGCACAGATACGCAGTATTTT.

This clonotype occurred a few times. The chain is built from TRBV29-1 and TRBJ2-2; 7 positions agree with TRBD1. This CDR3 is built from 14 residues. The trim removed 7 bases at V and 1 base at J, leaving 6 bases unmatched. Germline V gene data show CDR1 as SQVTM and CDR2 as ANQGSEA. This CDR3 is CSATGTENTGELFF. CDR3 coding DNA: TGCAGCGCAACCGGGACAGAGAACACCGGGGAGCTGTTTTTT.

The rearrangement uses TRBV6-2 or TRBV6-3 and TRBJ2-4; D gene uncertain. V gave up 0 bases and J gave up 0 bases, with 6 bases separating them. The CDR3 is 15 amino acids. Looked up from germline, CDR1 is MNHEY and CDR2 is SVGEGT. CDR3 region: CASSYSEIAKNIQYF. The CDR3 DNA reads as TGTGCCAGCAGTTACTCCGAAATAGCCAAAAACATTCAGTACTTC.

J is TRBJ2-3 and V is TRBV20-1; D unresolved. V was shortened by 6 bases and J by 2 bases, with 18 bases between the two germline ends. Germline CDR1 and CDR2: DFQATT and SNEGSKA (reference sequence). This CDR3 has 15 amino acids. The CDR3 protein is CSALPTVGYTDTQYF. CDR3 sequence (DNA): TGCAGTGCCCTCCCTACAGTCGGCTACACAGATACGCAGTATTTT.

The rearrangement joins TRBV29-1 to TRBJ1-2; 11 bases agree with TRBD1. After removal of 4 bases from V and 4 bases from J, the junction contained 2 bases not matched to a gene. Germline CDR1 reads SQVTM; CDR2 reads ANQGSEA. The CDR3 length is 13 residues. The CDR3 DNA is TGCAGCGTTGCCGGACAGGGGGCCTATGGCTACACCTTC. It is translated as CSVAGQGAYGYTF. Supplemented by reference TRBV29-1 and TRBJ1-2, the full variable domain reads SAVISQKPSRDICQRGTSLTIQCQVDSQVTMMFWYRQQPGQSLTLIATANQGSEATYESGFVIDKFPISRPNLTFSTLTVSNMSPEDSSIYLCSVAGQGAYGYTFGSGTRLTVV.

This clonotype has a handful of counts. J is TRBJ2-3 and V is TRBV10-3; 9 bases align to TRBD1. Trimming took 5 bases from V and 4 from J; bases not matched to a gene: 10. The germline V gene has CDR1 ENHRY and CDR2 SYGVKD. This CDR3 has 16 amino acids. The CDR3 nucleotides are TGTGCCATCAGTCAGGGACAGGGAGTACGGGCAGATACGCAGTATTTT. This encodes CAISQGQGVRADTQYF.